The 6 T cell receptor beta chains below all came from one sample that was sequenced in a study of metastatic and nonmetastatic thyroid tumors. None of the patients had undergone any treatment ahead of thyroid surgery. Using MiXCR, TCRdb reanalyzed the PCR reads. This table has approximately 16,000 clones, about 30% appearing once. Sequenced material: tumor tissue. The source is a male donor with papillary thyroid cancer or a benign thyroid nodule (not recorded which). Some clones in this sample may be carry-over from other donors' samples.

The chain couples TRBV18 to TRBJ1-3; D is perhaps TRBD1 (6 bases). The CDR3 runs 16 residues. The germline CDR1 and CDR2 sequences are KGHSH and LQKENI. The V end lost 0 bases, the J end lost 0 bases, and 9 bases lay between the germline ends. The chain's CDR3 is CASSPPGDNSGNTIYF. In DNA form, the CDR3 reads TGTGCCAGCTCACCACCGGGGGACAACTCTGGAAACACCATATATTTT.

This clone has a count of ten or more. The CDR3, as DNA: TGCGCCAGCAGCTACCGGGACGGGAACCTCAATGAGCAGTTCTTC. This translates into CASSYRDGNLNEQFF. The V call is TRBV5-1, the J call TRBJ2-1, with D possibly called TRBD1 or TRBD2 (5 bases each). V was clipped by 3 bases and J by 6 bases, with 16 bases between them. CDR3 size: 15 residues. Per the germline V gene, CDR1 is SGHRS and CDR2 is YFSETQ.

The V gene is TRBV20-1, the J gene TRBJ2-7, with TRBD2 identical over 12 bases. Germline V gives CDR1 DFQATT, CDR2 SNEGSKA (reference sequence). CDR3 length: 14 amino acids. The ends lost 6 bases at V and 7 bases at J; junction bases unmatched: 10. CDR3: CSAERLAGVGEQYF. CDR3 in DNA: TGCAGTGCCGAACGACTAGCGGGAGTAGGTGAGCAGTACTTC.

V and J are TRBV18 and TRBJ1-2; a weak D match, TRBD1 (5 bases). CDR1 and CDR2 (germline): KGHSH, LQKENI. This CDR3 comprises 13 residues. Trimming removed 3 bases at V and 7 bases at J, with 12 bases between. CDR3 sequence: CASSPDSKGGYTF. CDR3 coding DNA: TGTGCCAGCTCACCTGACAGTAAAGGTGGCTACACCTTC.

The V and J genes are TRBV14 and TRBJ2-7; no firm D call. Trimming took off 3 bases at V and 2 bases at J, with 11 bases between the two ends. The CDR3 loop spans 14 amino acids. Per the germline V gene, CDR1 is SGHDN and CDR2 is FVKESK. The CDR3 sequence: CASSHNTGTYEQYF. CDR3 sequence (DNA): TGTGCCAGCAGCCACAACACCGGAACCTACGAGCAGTACTTC.

V gene TRBV30 combines with J gene TRBJ1-6; TRBD1 agrees at 8 bases. This CDR3 has 13 amino acids. Trimming removed 2 bases from V and 14 bases from J; junction bases left unmatched: 8. The germline gives CDR1 GTSNPN, CDR2 SVGIG (reference sequence). Here the CDR3 DNA reads TGTGCCTGGAGTTTAGGGGACAGGTCGGCCCTCCACTTT. Translated: CAWSLGDRSALHF. The complete variable domain, with remaining parts taken from reference TRBV30 and TRBJ1-6, reads SQTIHQWPATLVQPVGSPLSLECTVEGTSNPNLYWYRQAAGRGLQLLFYSVGIGQISSEVPQNLSASRPQDRQFILSSKKLLLSDSGFYLCAWSLGDRSALHFGNGTRLTVT.